The source of this T cell receptor beta chain is a study of Ad26.COV2.S vaccination and SARS-CoV-2 variants (dated by TCRdb to 2020 to 2023). Regarding the research as a whole: Vaccine-arm donors came from COV1001, a multicentre, randomized, double-blind, placebo-controlled phase I-IIa trial of Ad26.COV2.S in healthy adults. Ad26.COV2.S was administered intramuscularly at a dose of 5x10^10 or 1x10^11 viral particles, either as one shot or as two shots given 56 days apart. The specificity and breadth of SARS-CoV-2-reactive T cell receptors after Ad26.COV2.S vaccination were assessed by TCRbeta repertoire sequencing. The TCR-sequenced set comprised approximately 30 samples: approximately 19 Ad26.COV2.S vaccine recipients, 5 placebo recipients and 8 SARS-CoV-2 convalescent individuals. Participants in the trial were split at random into five groups of five each, receiving low-dose or high-dose Ad26.COV2.S once or twice, or else placebo on both occasions. Investigators did not know the trial group allocation while performing experiments and assessing outcomes. Study-wide findings and limitations: After vaccination, substantial breadth of spike-specific CD8+ and CD4+ T cell responses was reported. Vaccine and placebo recipients had comparable non-spike TCR breadth, which fits with the vaccine containing only spike. The study was not powered for comparison of responses between vaccine doses or regimens. The authors noted that total T cell responses may have been underestimated by the TCR breadth and depth analyses. Spike-specific TCR breadth was higher in Ad26.COV2.S recipients than in placebo recipients (P = 0.0014).

The treatment or condition label here, explained by the study, means: roughly 20 received Ad26.COV2.S at low or high dose, single or two shots; roughly 5 received placebo; per-sample allocation not given. For vaccine and placebo recipients, repertoires were sequenced using samples collected on day 63 after the first injection. In Cohort 1b, 25 to 30 adults aged 18-55 years were enrolled at a single site in Boston, USA, between 29 July and 7 August 2020. Ad26.COV2.S was a replication-incompetent adenovirus type 26 vector expressing a prefusion-stabilized SARS-CoV-2 spike protein from the original Wuhan strain. The immunoSEQ Assay was the method used to sequence TCRbeta CDR3 regions. After extraction, genomic DNA underwent amplification by bias-controlled multiplex PCR, followed by high-throughput sequencing. Per the original workflow: To quantify the absolute abundance of every unique TCRbeta CDR3 region, sequences were collapsed and filtered. T cell fraction was estimated by normalization of TCRbeta template counts to usable DNA, with usable DNA being measured through amplification of reference genes present in all nucleated cells. Repertoire TCRs were annotated as SARS-CoV-2-specific when V gene, CDR3 amino acid sequence and J gene were exactly matched to a known reactive TCR set. The reference SARS-CoV-2 TCR set came from MIRA and was filtered for enrichment in COVID-19-positive ImmuneCODE repertoires, removing public or cross-reactive TCRs. Using the MIRA antigens, annotated TCRs were further analysed by specific ORF or by position within an ORF. Breadth was defined as annotated unique rearrangements over total unique productive rearrangements; depth was the summed frequency of those rearrangements. TCR breadth was compared between groups using two-sided Wilcoxon rank-sum tests. TCRdb retrieved this table from immuneACCESS and kept in-frame rearrangements only. Not all clones are present; in checked studies, unresolved V genes account for under half, and no reason is known for the remainder. The V and J calls and clone size come from that table; D and trimming were worked out from the DNA. A total of around 250,000 clones appear in this sample, around 87% of them only once. The ten largest clones take up less than 3.5% of the sample.

With regard to this clone: No antigen is known for it. It has no much larger one-base neighbor in the sample; base qualities were not kept.

V and J are truncated by 7 bases and 2 bases respectively, leaving an intervening sequence of 18 bases. According to the germline V gene (reference sequence), CDR1 reads LNHDA and CDR2 reads SQIVND. Its CDR3 holds 17 amino acids, cysteine through phenylalanine. Only the CDR3 DNA is retained, 51 bases long and in frame from the first base. The chain uses TRBV19 and TRBJ2-6; TRBD2 is perhaps the D gene, given 5 matching bases. The input for sequencing was peripheral blood, taken in a trial of Ad26.COV2.S vaccine versus placebo. The clonotype originates from a person between 18 and 59 years old who received the Ad26.COV2.S COVID-19 vaccine or a placebo. The DNA is TGTGCCAGTACACCCTTAACTGGAGCGGCTGGGGCCAACGTCCTGACTTTC. This translates into CASTPLTGAAGANVLTF.